This passage covers 29 T cell receptor beta chains from one sample sequenced in a study of chemoradiotherapy in HPV16-positive cancers. TCRdb's copy holds only in-frame clones and misses some; the assay was immunoSEQ multiplex PCR. The sample has some 2,000 clones, almost 80% seen once; the top ten hold 8.5% to 10%. The specimen was tumor tissue, collected from a patient who underwent chemoradiotherapy. The source is a human donor with HPV-associated anogenital cancer.

The V and J genes are TRBV7-3 and TRBJ2-2, with D tentatively TRBD2 (6 bases). Deletions cut 2 bases from V and 1 base from J, with 8 bases between. Germline V gene sequence: CDR1 SGHTA, CDR2 FQGTGA. The CDR3 sequence is 15 residues long. CDR3 sequence reads: CASSLAGLNTGELFF. The CDR3 region has the DNA TGTGCCAGCAGCTTAGCGGGGCTGAACACCGGGGAGCTGTTTTTT.

The CDR3 region has the DNA TGTGCCAGCAGCTTAGATCGTGAAAATGAGCAGTTCTTC. This sequence encodes CASSLDRENEQFF. The chain uses TRBV11-2 and TRBJ2-1; D gene ambiguous. V shed 0 bases and J shed 7 bases, with 7 bases lying between them. CDR1 is SGHAT and CDR2 is FQNNGV in the germline V gene. This CDR3 has 13 amino acids.

This rearrangement joins TRBV5-4 to TRBJ2-5; perhaps TRBD2 as D (6 bases). The DNA end is more similar to TRBJ2-7, so the J call may be wrong. There are 17 residues in the CDR3. Germline V gene data show CDR1 as SGHNT and CDR2 as YYREEE (reference sequence). CDR3 loop: CASSLTVAGRRSYEQYF. In nucleotides, the CDR3 is TGTGCCAGCAGCTTGACTGTGGCGGGACGGCGCTCCTACGAGCAGTACTTC.

The chain couples TRBV14 to TRBJ1-2; perhaps TRBD1 as D (6 bases). Trimming shortened V by 0 bases and J by 8 bases, and 10 bases separated the two germline ends. CDR3 length: 13 amino acids. From germline, CDR1 is SGHDN and CDR2 FVKESK. The CDR3 here is CASSQDYRDGYTF. The CDR3, as DNA: TGTGCCAGCAGCCAAGATTACAGGGACGGCTACACCTTC.

J is TRBJ1-5 and V is TRBV28; 8 bases are shared with TRBD1. CDR3 size: 18 residues. The J segment lost 2 bases and the V segment lost 5 bases, leaving 14 bases of the junction unmatched. In germline, CDR1 is MDHEN, CDR2 SYDVKM. As DNA, the CDR3 is TGTGCCAGCAGTCCTCACGGGACAGGCCAAGGCGGCAATCAGCCCCAGCATTTT. As protein: CASSPHGTGQGGNQPQHF.

The CDR3 nucleotides are TGTGCCAGCAGCCCCTATCCGGGACAGGGGATGAATGAGCAGTTCTTC. This encodes CASSPYPGQGMNEQFF. The chain joins TRBV9 to TRBJ2-1; 10 bases are shared with TRBD1. Germline loops: CDR1 SGDLS, CDR2 YYNGEE. This CDR3 contains 16 residues. V shed 4 bases, J shed 7 bases, and the junction held 11 bases outside the gene matches.

The chain joins TRBV19 to TRBJ2-7, with 8 bases matching TRBD1. Germline V gives CDR1 LNHDA, CDR2 SQIVND (reference sequence). CDR3 length: 17 amino acids. The V and J ends lost 1 base and 3 bases, in that order; junction bases with no gene match: 11. CDR3 DNA sequence: TGTGCCAGTAGTATAGGACAGGGGTATGATATTGACTACGAGCAGTACTTC. This gives the protein CASSIGQGYDIDYEQYF.

This clone was counted between two and nine times. The chain joins TRBV21-1 to TRBJ1-1. TRBV21-1 is flagged as a pseudogene. This CDR3 comprises 13 residues. The CDR3 DNA follows: TGTGCCAGCAGCATGGACGTCAACACTGAAGCTTTCTTT. Protein product: CASSMDVNTEAFF.

The rearrangement uses TRBV9 and TRBJ2-3; 9 nucleotides agree with TRBD2. The CDR3 length is 15 residues. The V gene's germline CDR1 is SGDLS and CDR2 YYNGEE. J gave up 0 bases and V 4 bases, and 3 bases lay outside the gene matches. The CDR3 spells CASSPSGRSTDTQYF. CDR3 in DNA: TGTGCCAGCAGCCCCAGCGGGAGGAGCACAGATACGCAGTATTTT.

This clone was seen more than once but under ten times. The chain uses TRBV6-6 and TRBJ1-2; possible D gene TRBD1, 5 bases. The CDR3 spans 14 residues. Germline CDR1 reads MNHNY; CDR2 reads SVGAGI (reference sequence). Trimming cost V 5 bases and J 8 bases, with 18 bases left between them. CDR3 amino acids: CASSDGTPGGGYTF. The CDR3 DNA follows: TGTGCCAGCAGTGACGGGACTCCCGGCGGAGGCTACACCTTC.

The chain recombines TRBV7-9 with TRBJ1-1; a weak D match, TRBD1 (5 bases). This CDR3 has 15 amino acids. CDR1 is SEHNR and CDR2 is FQNEAQ in the germline V gene (reference sequence). V lost 2 bases and J 6 bases, leaving 16 bases between the germline ends. The CDR3 is CASSLYGRGQAEAFF. The CDR3 DNA sequence: TGTGCCAGCAGCTTATACGGGAGGGGTCAAGCTGAAGCTTTCTTT.

This CDR3 is CASSFWTGSQGELFF. In nucleotides, the CDR3 is TGTGCCAGCAGTTTCTGGACAGGGTCTCAGGGGGAGCTGTTTTTT. V and J are TRBV28 and TRBJ2-2, with 8 positions matching TRBD1. V lost 3 bases, J lost 8 bases, and 8 bases stayed unmatched. The CDR3 consists of 15 residues. Per germline, CDR1 MDHEN and CDR2 SYDVKM.

The rearrangement links TRBV23-1 to TRBJ1-1; 9 bases match TRBD1. TRBV23-1 qualifies as an ORF whose function is uncertain. The CDR3 is made up of 14 amino acids. After removal of 5 bases from V and 2 bases from J, the junction contained 3 bases not matched to a gene. In DNA, the CDR3 is TGCGCCAGCAGTACAACAGGGGGCAACACTGAAGCTTTCTTT. This encodes CASSTTGGNTEAFF.

The chain joins TRBV30 to TRBJ1-2; 8 bases are a match to TRBD1. CDR1 is GTSNPN and CDR2 is SVGIG in the germline V gene (reference sequence). The J segment lost 1 base and the V segment lost 1 base, leaving 8 bases of the junction unmatched. The CDR3 contains 16 residues. The DNA for the CDR3 is TGTGCCTGGAGTGGCGGGACAGGCGCCTTTAACTATGGCTACACCTTC. This sequence encodes CAWSGGTGAFNYGYTF.

This clone was counted once. The CDR3 loop is CASSEAFETTIYF. In DNA form, the CDR3 reads TGTGCCAGCAGTGAAGCGTTTGAGACAACCATATATTTT. V and J are TRBV2 and TRBJ1-3, with D unresolved. The CDR3 has 13 amino acids. V lost 0 bases, J lost 10 bases, and 10 bases lay in between. Germline CDR1 SNHLY, CDR2 FYNNEI.

The rearrangement joins TRBV5-1 to TRBJ1-2, with 9 bases aligning to TRBD1. V dropped 5 bases and J dropped 6; count of bases not matched to a gene: 20. Germline V lookup: CDR1 SGHRS, CDR2 YFSETQ. CDR3 size: 18 residues. The CDR3 loop is CASRLTGSRNRGLDGYTF. The DNA for the CDR3 is TGCGCCAGCAGGTTGACGGGTTCGCGGAACAGGGGGCTTGATGGCTACACCTTC.

The chain carries TRBV7-3 and TRBJ1-6; possibly TRBD1 for D (6 bases). CDR1 SGHTA and CDR2 FQGTGA come from the germline V gene. The V end lost 3 bases, the J end lost 5 bases, and 17 bases lay between the germline ends. The CDR3 is 17 residues long. In DNA form, the CDR3 reads TGTGCCAGCAGCTTGCTAGGGGGTGCTGGTGATAATTCACCCCTCCACTTT. This encodes CASSLLGGAGDNSPLHF.

The chain uses TRBV21-1 and TRBJ2-7; whether TRBD1, the table's D call, matches the DNA was not checked. TRBV21-1 is tagged as a pseudogene. This CDR3 is built from 14 residues. Here the CDR3 reads CASSGEQGAREQYF. The CDR3, as DNA: TGTGCCAGCAGCGGGGAACAGGGGGCTCGCGAGCAGTACTTC.

The genes are TRBV7-9 and TRBJ1-1; D is perhaps TRBD1 (6 bases). From germline, CDR1 is SEHNR and CDR2 FQNEAQ (reference sequence). The V end lost 4 bases, the J end lost 6 bases, and 24 bases lay between the germline ends. This CDR3 comprises 17 residues. The CDR3 spells CASSSHEKRGARAEAFF. CDR3 bases: TGTGCCAGCAGCTCACACGAGAAACGGGGGGCGCGGGCTGAAGCTTTCTTT.

This chain connects TRBV5-4 to TRBJ2-1, with 7 bases fitting TRBD2. The CDR3 covers 11 residues. Germline V gene data show CDR1 as SGHNT and CDR2 as YYREEE (reference sequence). V lost 9 bases, J lost 9 bases, and 6 bases stayed unmatched. CDR3 in DNA: TGTGCCACATCCCTAGCGGTTGAGCAGTTCTTC. It translates to CATSLAVEQFF.

The count of this clone is one. The DNA is omitted, as the CDR3 cannot be located on it reliably, and the CDR3 follows TCRdb's listing. The V call is TRBV30, the J call TRBJ1-4. Germline lookup yields CDR1 GTSNPN and CDR2 SVGIG (reference sequence). 13 amino acids form the CDR3, both terminal residues included. CDR3: CANQRFSMKNCFF.

This rearrangement joins TRBV2 to TRBJ2-2; 8 nucleotides agree with TRBD2. The trim removed 5 bases at V and 3 bases at J, leaving 8 bases unmatched. Germline assignment: CDR1 SNHLY and CDR2 FYNNEI. The CDR3 is 16 residues long. The CDR3 protein is CASSNQAGVHTGELFF. DNA of the CDR3: TGTGCCAGCAGTAACCAAGCGGGAGTTCACACCGGGGAGCTGTTTTTT.

The V call is TRBV6-5, the J call TRBJ2-7; 7 bases agree with TRBD2. Germline V gene data show CDR1 as MNHEY and CDR2 as SVGAGI. Trimming took 5 bases from V and 3 from J; bases not matched to a gene: 7. This CDR3 spans 14 amino acids. CDR3 nucleotides: TGTGCCAGCAGTGCGATGGCGGGAGTCTACGAGCAGTACTTC. It yields the protein CASSAMAGVYEQYF.

This chain joins TRBV7-2 and TRBJ1-2; D uncertain. The germline V gene encodes CDR1 SGHTA and CDR2 FQGNSA. The CDR3 length is 13 residues. The ends were cut back, 1 base at V and 8 bases at J, with 11 bases in the middle. The CDR3 is CASSLGGRLGYTF. Here the CDR3 DNA reads TGTGCCAGCAGCTTAGGGGGAAGGTTGGGCTACACCTTC.

The genes are TRBV7-9 and TRBJ2-3, with TRBD1 identical over 9 bases. CDR1 SEHNR and CDR2 FQNEAQ come from the germline V gene (reference sequence). Trimming took 5 bases from V and 1 from J; bases not matched to a gene: 10. The CDR3 is 17 amino acids. The CDR3 protein is CASSINSGTGRTDTQYF. The DNA for the CDR3 is TGTGCCAGCAGCATTAATTCCGGGACAGGGCGCACAGATACGCAGTATTTT.

The rearrangement links TRBV5-6 to TRBJ2-5, with TRBD2 matching 9 bases. The CDR3 loop spans 16 amino acids. V dropped 0 bases and J dropped 4; count of bases not matched to a gene: 7. Germline V gives CDR1 SGHDT, CDR2 YYEEEE. The CDR3 sequence: CASSLGASGIGETQYF. In DNA, the CDR3 is TGTGCCAGCAGCTTGGGGGCTAGCGGGATAGGAGAGACCCAGTACTTC.

There are a few counts of this clone. The chain uses TRBV29-1 and TRBJ1-5; tentatively, D is TRBD1 (6 bases). The germline CDR1 and CDR2 sequences are SQVTM and ANQGSEA. The V end lost 8 bases, the J end lost 3 bases, and 14 bases lay between the germline ends. CDR3 size: 13 residues. The CDR3: CSFMTGPNQPQHF. DNA of the CDR3: TGCAGCTTCATGACAGGACCCAATCAGCCCCAGCATTTT.

The chain is built from TRBV14 and TRBJ1-4; D gene uncertain. The V and J ends lost 1 base and 4 bases respectively, with 16 bases between them. The CDR3 is made up of 17 amino acids. CDR1 and CDR2 from the germline V gene are SGHDN and FVKESK. In nucleotides, the CDR3 is TGTGCCAGCAGCCAAGCTAGAGTCGGGCGACTTAATGAAAAACTGTTTTTT. Translating gives CASSQARVGRLNEKLFF.

The chain couples TRBV5-1 to TRBJ2-3; D might be TRBD1 (5 bases). The germline V gene has CDR1 SGHRS and CDR2 YFSETQ. Trimming pared 4 bases from V and 2 bases from J, leaving 11 bases between. The CDR3 is made up of 14 amino acids. CDR3 in DNA: TGCGCCAGCAGCAGCAGGGTAGACACAGATACGCAGTATTTT. Translation: CASSSRVDTDTQYF.